One sample yielded the 27 T cell receptor beta chains listed below, sequenced in a study of T cells after yellow fever vaccination. Via MiXCR, TCRdb re-called the 5' RACE reads, giving one row per CDR3 protein. The sample consists of 250,000 to 400,000 distinct CDR3 sequences, approximately 4.3% of them appearing once. The material was PBMCs, obtained 15 days after the yellow fever booster vaccination. These receptor sequences come from a man between 18 and 35 years old who received the YFV17D yellow fever vaccine.

This clonotype was observed a handful of times. V gene TRBV20-1 combines with J gene TRBJ1-5; D remains unclear. This CDR3 is 14 amino acids long. The V end was cut by 0 bases, the J end by 7 bases, with 13 bases between. Germline CDR1 reads DFQATT; CDR2 reads SNEGSKA (reference sequence). The CDR3 reads CSARDAYGGQPQHF. DNA of the CDR3: TGCAGTGCTAGAGATGCTTACGGAGGACAGCCCCAGCATTTT.

The chain employs TRBV6-4 and TRBJ2-1, with 7 bases aligning to TRBD2. Germline CDR1 is MRHNA and CDR2 is SNTAGT. V was pared by 5 bases and J by 1 base, with 14 bases of the junction left unmatched. CDR3 size: 18 residues. The CDR3 DNA reads TGTGCCAGCAGTTGTGTCGGGGGGTTTATTGGTTCCTACAATGAGCAGTTCTTC. It specifies CASSCVGGFIGSYNEQFF.

In this sample, this clonotype turned up many times. V and J are TRBV28 and TRBJ2-5; D perhaps matches TRBD2 (7 bases). Germline V lookup: CDR1 MDHEN, CDR2 SYDVKM. V gave up 5 bases and J gave up 3 bases, with 19 bases separating them. The CDR3 contains 16 residues. CDR3 region: CASSPLGGGGKETQYF. In nucleotides, the CDR3 is TGTGCCAGCAGTCCCCTCGGTGGCGGGGGCAAAGAGACCCAGTACTTC.

This clonotype has ten or more counts. CDR3 residues: CASSFEMGAQPQHF. CDR3 nucleotides: TGTGCCAGCAGCTTCGAGATGGGAGCCCAGCCCCAGCATTTT. The chain is built from TRBV7-6 and TRBJ1-5; D gene uncertain. V was pared by 3 bases and J by 7 bases, with 13 bases between. The CDR3 has 14 residues. Looked up from germline, CDR1 is SGHVS and CDR2 is FNYEAQ.

The chain has TRBV9 and TRBJ2-5, with TRBD1 as a possible D gene (5 bases). The CDR3 runs to 12 residues. V lost 3 bases to trimming and J lost 7 bases, with 10 bases between them. The germline gives CDR1 SGDLS, CDR2 YYNGEE. The CDR3 sequence: CASSGQGATQYF. The CDR3 DNA reads as TGTGCCAGCAGCGGGCAGGGCGCGACCCAGTACTTC.

This clonotype was picked up a small number of times. This chain uses TRBV20-1 with TRBJ1-6; 9 bases are shared with TRBD1. V lost 5 bases to trimming and J lost 9 bases; unmatched junction nucleotides: 11. Germline lookup yields CDR1 DFQATT and CDR2 SNEGSKA (reference sequence). The CDR3 consists of 15 residues. The CDR3 loop reads CSAVSGDRVVSPLHF. The CDR3 DNA reads TGCAGTGCTGTGTCCGGGGACAGGGTTGTTTCACCCCTCCACTTT.

This clonotype was counted a few times. The chain employs TRBV10-3 and TRBJ2-6, with no clear D. CDR1 is ENHRY, CDR2 SYGVKD, per germline. The CDR3 length is 16 residues. V dropped 5 bases and J dropped 0 bases, with 11 bases sitting between them. This chain's CDR3 is CAISFSQTSGANVLTF. CDR3 nucleotide sequence: TGTGCCATCAGTTTTTCTCAGACCTCTGGGGCCAACGTCCTGACTTTC.

This clonotype appeared a few times. The V call is TRBV27, the J call TRBJ1-2; 7 nucleotides align to TRBD1. Per the germline V gene, CDR1 is MNHEY and CDR2 is SMNVEV (reference sequence). This CDR3 has 14 amino acids. V lost 6 bases, J lost 4 bases, and 8 bases stayed unmatched. CDR3 in amino acids: CASSQGQSFYGYTF. Here the CDR3 DNA reads TGTGCCAGCAGCCAGGGACAGTCCTTCTATGGCTACACCTTC.

The table lists this clonotype with many counts. The chain uses TRBV30 and TRBJ1-1; weak D call: TRBD1 (5 bases). This CDR3 is 13 amino acids long. Trimming took off 0 bases at V and 8 bases at J, with 13 bases between the two ends. The germline V gene has CDR1 GTSNPN and CDR2 SVGIG (reference sequence). In DNA form, the CDR3 reads TGTGCCTGGAGTGTCGGGGCGTGGGGGGAAGCTTTCTTT. Its protein is CAWSVGAWGEAFF. The full variable domain, its missing parts supplied by reference TRBV30 and TRBJ1-1, is SQTIHQWPATLVQPVGSPLSLECTVEGTSNPNLYWYRQAAGRGLQLLFYSVGIGQISSEVPQNLSASRPQDRQFILSSKKLLLSDSGFYLCAWSVGAWGEAFFGQGTRLTVV.

This clonotype was counted a few times. CDR3 sequence (DNA): TGTGCCAGCGGAATGAGCTATGGCTACACCTTC. Amino acid sequence: CASGMSYGYTF. The chain recombines TRBV28 with TRBJ1-2, with unresolved D. Per germline, CDR1 MDHEN and CDR2 SYDVKM. The CDR3 has 11 residues. V lost 8 bases and J lost 4, with 8 bases in between.

The rearrangement joins TRBV20-1 to TRBJ1-1; TRBD1 agrees at 7 bases. Germline V lookup: CDR1 DFQATT, CDR2 SNEGSKA (reference sequence). V trimming: 2 bases; J trimming: 4 bases; junction bases outside the gene matches: 4. The length of the CDR3 is 13 residues. Written as DNA, the CDR3 is TGCAGTGCTAGACAGGGGGGAGGCACTGAAGCTTTCTTT. This encodes CSARQGGGTEAFF.

This clonotype turned up a few times. The rearrangement joins TRBV5-1 to TRBJ1-1; D gene uncertain. This CDR3 comprises 15 residues. The germline CDR1 and CDR2 sequences are SGHRS and YFSETQ. The V end lost 0 bases, the J end lost 1 base, and 10 bases lay between the germline ends. CDR3 sequence reads: CASSLGFGPNTEAFF. DNA for the CDR3: TGCGCCAGCAGCTTGGGGTTCGGTCCGAACACTGAAGCTTTCTTT.

The rearrangement uses TRBV7-9 and TRBJ2-3, with 7 bases matching TRBD2. Germline V lookup: CDR1 SEHNR, CDR2 FQNEAQ (reference sequence). J lost 0 bases, V lost 3 bases, and 9 bases had no gene match. CDR3 length: 17 amino acids. The CDR3 loop is CASSLLRLAVSTDTQYF. CDR3 DNA: TGTGCCAGCAGCTTGCTACGACTAGCCGTTAGCACAGATACGCAGTATTTT.

This clonotype came up a few times. DNA for the CDR3: TGTGCCAGCAGGACGGGGGGTGAAAAACTGTTTTTT. Translation: CASRTGGEKLFF. This chain joins TRBV7-9 and TRBJ1-4; a possible D gene is TRBD1 (5 bases). CDR1 and CDR2 (germline): SEHNR, FQNEAQ (reference sequence). The CDR3 runs 12 residues. V was shortened by 6 bases and J by 7 bases, with 9 bases between the two germline ends.

This clonotype was seen at least ten times. The CDR3 is CSVGNSGTGAYEQYF. CDR3 coding DNA: TGCAGCGTCGGGAACTCCGGGACAGGGGCCTACGAGCAGTACTTC. The V call is TRBV29-1, the J call TRBJ2-7; 10 bases line up with TRBD1. Trimming took 6 bases from V and 2 from J; bases not matched to a gene: 10. This CDR3 has 15 residues. Germline V gene data show CDR1 as SQVTM and CDR2 as ANQGSEA.

A few counts support this clonotype. This chain's CDR3 is CASSQTVLQETQYF. Here the CDR3 DNA reads TGTGCCAGCAGCCAAACGGTTTTACAAGAGACCCAGTACTTC. V usage is TRBV7-9 and J usage is TRBJ2-5, with D uncertain. Between the trimmed V and J ends, which lost 5 bases and 2 bases, there was a span of 12 bases. The CDR3 extends over 14 amino acids. The germline gives CDR1 SEHNR, CDR2 FQNEAQ (reference sequence).

This clonotype has a count of ten or more. The chain has TRBV4-2 and TRBJ1-1, with D unresolved. The CDR3 is 14 amino acids. With 0 bases removed from V and 6 bases from J, the gap between germline ends came to 11 bases. Germline V gene lookup returns CDR1 LGHNA and CDR2 YNFKEQ. CDR3 loop: CASSQEVRNPEAFF. The CDR3 DNA follows: TGTGCCAGCAGCCAAGAGGTGCGTAACCCTGAAGCTTTCTTT.

This clonotype was found many times. This rearrangement joins TRBV6-5 to TRBJ2-3; D remains unclear. V lost 6 bases and J 7 bases, leaving 14 bases between the germline ends. CDR1 and CDR2 from the germline V gene are MNHEY and SVGAGI. This CDR3 region has 13 residues. The CDR3 bases are TGTGCCAGCAGATTCGGGCCTCGGAATACGCAGTATTTT. Protein sequence: CASRFGPRNTQYF.

In its sample, this clonotype was seen many times. The V call is TRBV15, the J call TRBJ2-5, with a tentative D call TRBD2 (6 bases). Germline CDR1 LNHNV, CDR2 YYDKDF (reference sequence). The CDR3 totals 15 residues. Between the trimmed V and J ends, which lost 0 bases and 5 bases, there was a span of 13 bases. The CDR3: CATSREAEGWETQYF. For the CDR3, the DNA is TGTGCCACCAGCAGAGAAGCGGAGGGTTGGGAGACCCAGTACTTC.

The chain employs TRBV3-1 and TRBJ2-5; D possibly corresponds to TRBD2 (5 bases). The CDR3 spans 15 residues. CDR1 is LGHDT, CDR2 YNNKEL, per germline (reference sequence). The V end was cut by 0 bases, the J end by 7 bases, with 15 bases between. The CDR3 protein is CASSQDSGSRGTQYF. CDR3 nucleotides: TGTGCCAGCAGCCAAGATTCGGGGTCACGAGGGACCCAGTACTTC.

This clonotype showed up many times. This chain connects TRBV20-1 to TRBJ1-6; the D is unclear. Germline CDR1 reads DFQATT; CDR2 reads SNEGSKA (reference sequence). The CDR3 runs 11 residues. With 3 bases removed from V and 11 bases from J, the gap between germline ends came to 8 bases. CDR3 bases: TGCAGTGCTAGTGGGCGAGCACCCCTCCACTTT. It is translated as CSASGRAPLHF.

This clonotype came up many times. The genes are TRBV18 and TRBJ2-7, with 10 bases identical to TRBD1. CDR3 length: 14 amino acids. Germline loops: CDR1 KGHSH, CDR2 LQKENI. The CDR3 DNA follows: TGTGCCAGCTCACCACCTGAATGGGGACAGGGGCTGTGGGTC. Protein product: CASSPPEWGQGLWV.

The V and J genes are TRBV4-3 and TRBJ1-2; D is unresolved. The germline V gene has CDR1 LGHNA and CDR2 YSLEER. V was cut by 1 base and J by 4 bases, with 10 bases left in between. The CDR3 has 14 residues. In DNA form, the CDR3 reads TGCGCCAGCAGCCAAGGGCAGGTTGGCTATGGCTACACCTTC. Translating it yields CASSQGQVGYGYTF.

The rearrangement uses TRBV10-2 and TRBJ2-7; D uncertain. Per germline, CDR1 WSHSY and CDR2 SAAADI. This CDR3 region has 13 residues. V was pared by 5 bases and J by 5 bases, with 13 bases between. CDR3 sequence: CASSTRYYDEQYF. CDR3 nucleotides: TGCGCCAGCAGTACCCGGTATTACGACGAGCAGTACTTC.

This clonotype was counted ten times or more. The rearrangement joins TRBV20-1 to TRBJ2-7; no clear D. The CDR3 consists of 13 residues. CDR1 is DFQATT and CDR2 is SNEGSKA in the germline V gene (reference sequence). The V end was cut by 6 bases, the J end by 0 bases, with 12 bases between. This CDR3 reads CSARRRFSYEQYV. The CDR3 DNA reads as TGCAGTGCCCGACGGCGGTTCTCCTACGAGCAGTACGTC.

The sample holds many counts of this clonotype. The rearrangement uses TRBV5-1 and TRBJ2-2; D unresolved. Per germline, CDR1 SGHRS and CDR2 YFSETQ. The CDR3 is 14 residues long. Trimming pared 2 bases from V and 3 bases from J, leaving 8 bases between. The CDR3 DNA sequence: TGCGCCAGCAGCTTTCCAGGAGACACCGGGGAGCTGTTTTTT. Protein: CASSFPGDTGELFF. The variable domain in full, completed from reference TRBV5-1 and TRBJ2-2, reads KAGVTQTPRYLIKTRGQQVTLSCSPISGHRSVSWYQQTPGQGLQFLFEYFSETQRNKGNFPGRFSGRQFSNSRSEMNVSTLELGDSALYLCASSFPGDTGELFFGEGSRLTVL.

This chain joins TRBV7-8 and TRBJ1-6, with D uncertain. The CDR3 has 14 amino acids. Germline V gene data show CDR1 as SGHVS and CDR2 as FQNEAQ. V lost 1 base to trimming and J lost 14 bases, with 15 bases between them. The CDR3 loop reads CASSLDPDGVSLHF. In DNA, the CDR3 is TGTGCCAGCAGCTTAGATCCGGACGGGGTATCCCTCCACTTT. Full variable domain (rest looked up from reference TRBV7-8 and TRBJ1-6): GAGVSQSPRYKVAKRGQDVALRCDPISGHVSLFWYQQALGQGPEFLTYFQNEAQLDKSGLPSDRFFAERPEGSVSTLKIQRTQQEDSAVYLCASSLDPDGVSLHFGNGTRLTVT.